This TCR beta chain was found in a study of blood T cell repertoires in COVID-19. Overall study: Samples taken during acute and convalescent COVID-19 were collected in the United States, Italy and Spain. Sources were T cells, B-cell-depleted T cells, or PBMCs; the material itself was cDNA or gDNA.

Germline assignment: CDR1 ENHRY and CDR2 SYGVKD. The CDR3 runs 11 residues. Trimming left V 5 bases short and J 10 bases short, with 11 bases between. Study processing details: The authors estimated nucleated cell counts from reference gene primer amplification. The method was immunoSEQ multiplex PCR; TCRdb's version includes in-frame clones alone and lacks a portion of them. That table gives V, J and clone size, and the DNA gave D and trimming. The sample shows approximately 300,000 clones, roughly 91% of them seen only once. The TCR sequence derives from a man aged 30 to 45 with acute or convalescent COVID-19. Sequencing was done on a sample of peripheral blood. This chain links TRBV10-3 with TRBJ1-1; D gene unclear. In nucleotides, the CDR3 is TGTGCCATCAGTTCAGAGGAATCAGCTTTCTTT. Translated, it gives CAISSEESAFF.